The rows below give T cell receptor beta chains drawn from one sample of a study of cytomegalovirus exposure and HLA in healthy donors. Method: immunoSEQ multiplex PCR; TCRdb's copy keeps in-frame clones and lacks some. Among 100,000 to 150,000 clones listed, 80% were seen once. The sequencing input was PBMCs. The receptor source for this set is a man between 25 and 39 years old in good health and CMV-seronegative. Both conserved end residues are trimmed from each CDR3. Expanded clones are given a class, and other clones once, few, many or no size at all.

v_call	j_call	cdr3_length	clone_size	cdr3_aa
TRBV5-1	TRBJ2-7	11	-	ASAGQGVSEQY
TRBV27	TRBJ1-1	11	few	ASRMTDSTEAF
TRBV7-2	TRBJ1-2	11	-	ASSRPGQDGYT
TRBV19	TRBJ1-2	12	few	ASSRTGTPYGYT
TRBV7-8	TRBJ2-7	15	-	ASSHSSERGNDYEQY
TRBV6-6	TRBJ1-1	12	-	ASSSEPTGTEAF
TRBV4-1	TRBJ2-5	13	once	ASSQVEQGQETQY
TRBV10-3	TRBJ2-7	12	-	AIGGASNTYEQY
TRBV28	TRBJ1-2	11	-	ASRATGNYGYT
TRBV19	TRBJ2-1	13	-	ASSITGGPYNEQF
TRBV6-5	TRBJ2-3	14	-	ASSYSFGEYTDTQY
TRBV29-1	TRBJ2-1	11	-	SVGGGIYNEQF
TRBV4-3	TRBJ2-7	15	-	ASSQVWGHSTGGEQY
TRBV7-8	TRBJ2-1	15	-	ASSRRVGDRGGNEQF
TRBV5-6	TRBJ2-3	15	-	ASSPSGLAGARGTQY
TRBV5-6	TRBJ2-1	13	-	ASTRGARRDNEQF
TRBV2	TRBJ1-2	14	-	ASRQYRDSTNYGYT
TRBV9	TRBJ2-1	13	-	ASSVQLRGGNEQF
TRBV5-5	TRBJ2-5	12	-	ASSPAGLVKTQY
TRBV9	TRBJ2-5	14	-	ASSVGSGVQQETQY
TRBV29-1	TRBJ2-7	14	-	SARALGRGAGNEQY
TRBV28	TRBJ2-4	15	-	ASSFSGWGVAKNIQY
TRBV10-3	TRBJ2-3	13	-	AISESSGVTDTQY
TRBV11-2	TRBJ1-6	15	few	ASSPPTGLSYNSPLH
TRBV4-1	TRBJ1-2	11	few	ASSRLQGQGYT
TRBV29-1	TRBJ1-2	9	once	SAADGDGYT
TRBV6-1	TRBJ2-5	13	-	ASSEYSGIQETQY
TRBV7-2	TRBJ2-2	10	-	ASRISTGELF
TRBV21-1	TRBJ1-1	13	-	ASSKVTGENTEAF
TRBV6-5	TRBJ2-7	13	-	ASSSYSGSTYEQY
TRBV10-2	TRBJ1-2	11	-	ASSEPGDSGYT
TRBV5-4	TRBJ1-4	16	-	ASSLRRGGTSTNEKLF
TRBV2	TRBJ1-5	13	-	ASSESPGSNQPQH
TRBV5-1	TRBJ1-2	11	-	ASSPTGDYGYT
TRBV2	TRBJ2-2	14	-	ASRELAGRLSGELF
TRBV5-1	TRBJ1-2	12	-	ASRLNRFNYGYT
TRBV4-3	TRBJ1-2	13	few	ASSQDLYGNYGYT
TRBV2	TRBJ1-2	13	few	ASNSRRHLLYGYT
TRBV10-3	TRBJ2-1	11	-	AIKAGGYNEQF
TRBV29-1	TRBJ1-1	11	-	SVLRTGNTEAF
TRBV5-1	TRBJ1-3	16	-	ASSLLQGATHSGNTIY
TRBV7-9	TRBJ2-7	13	-	ASSLSEVAFYEQY
TRBV6-5	TRBJ2-7	14	few	ASSYSKGLRLYEQY
TRBV9	TRBJ2-1	11	-	ASSVGQGNEQF
TRBV11-3	TRBJ2-3	13	-	ASSLRQGSTDTQY
TRBV5-6	TRBJ2-7	12	-	ASSLGTGIHEQY